This T cell receptor beta chain comes out of a study of blood T cell repertoires in COVID-19. V trimming: 5 bases; J trimming: 3 bases; junction bases outside the gene matches: 10. The CDR3 spans 16 residues. CDR1 is SEHNR, CDR2 FQNEAQ, per germline (reference sequence). Per the study methods: Nucleated cell counts were estimated from reference gene primer amplification. Sequencing was performed with immunoSEQ multiplex PCR; in TCRdb, only in-frame clones are kept and a portion is missing. That table gives V, J and clone size, and the DNA gave D and trimming. The sample lists over 150,000 clones, approximately 80% occurring once.

The source of this sequence is a woman aged 55 to 70 with acute or convalescent COVID-19. What was sequenced was peripheral blood. J is TRBJ2-5 and V is TRBV7-9; 9 bases fit TRBD1. The CDR3 DNA is TGTGCCAGCAGCCCACGGACAGGGGCCGATGAAGAGACCCAGTACTTC. Translating gives CASSPRTGADEETQYF.